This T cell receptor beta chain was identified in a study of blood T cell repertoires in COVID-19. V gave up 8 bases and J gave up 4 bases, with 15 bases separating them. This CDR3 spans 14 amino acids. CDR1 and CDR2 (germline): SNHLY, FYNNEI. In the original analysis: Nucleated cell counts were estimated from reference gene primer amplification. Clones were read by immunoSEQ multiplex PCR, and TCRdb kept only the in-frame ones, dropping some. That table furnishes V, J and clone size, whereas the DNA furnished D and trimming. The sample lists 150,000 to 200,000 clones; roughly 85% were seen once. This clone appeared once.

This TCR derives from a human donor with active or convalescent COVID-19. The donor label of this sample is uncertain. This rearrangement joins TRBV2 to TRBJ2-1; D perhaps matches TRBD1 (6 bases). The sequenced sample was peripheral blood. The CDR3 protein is CASEVKDSYNEQFF. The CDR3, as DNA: TGTGCCAGCGAGGTAAAGGACAGTTACAATGAGCAGTTCTTC.